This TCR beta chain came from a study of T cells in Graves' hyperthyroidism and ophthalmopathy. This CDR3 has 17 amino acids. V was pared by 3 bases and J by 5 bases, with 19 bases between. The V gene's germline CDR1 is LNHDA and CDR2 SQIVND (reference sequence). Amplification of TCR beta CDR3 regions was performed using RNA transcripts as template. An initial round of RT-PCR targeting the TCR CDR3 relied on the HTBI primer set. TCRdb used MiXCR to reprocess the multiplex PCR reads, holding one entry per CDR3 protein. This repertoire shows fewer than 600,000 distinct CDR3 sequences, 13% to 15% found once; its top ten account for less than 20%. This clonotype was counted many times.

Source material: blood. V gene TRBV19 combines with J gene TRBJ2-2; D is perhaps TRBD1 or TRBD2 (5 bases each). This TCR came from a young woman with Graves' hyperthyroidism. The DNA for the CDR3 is TGTGCCAGTAGTATTGCAATTGAAACGGGGCTGACCGGGGAGCTGTTTTTT. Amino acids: CASSIAIETGLTGELFF. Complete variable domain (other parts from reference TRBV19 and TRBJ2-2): DGGITQSPKYLFRKEGQNVTLSCEQNLNHDAMYWYRQDPGQGLRLIYYSQIVNDFQKGDIAEGYSVSREKKESFPLTVTSAQKNPTAFYLCASSIAIETGLTGELFFGEGSRLTVL.